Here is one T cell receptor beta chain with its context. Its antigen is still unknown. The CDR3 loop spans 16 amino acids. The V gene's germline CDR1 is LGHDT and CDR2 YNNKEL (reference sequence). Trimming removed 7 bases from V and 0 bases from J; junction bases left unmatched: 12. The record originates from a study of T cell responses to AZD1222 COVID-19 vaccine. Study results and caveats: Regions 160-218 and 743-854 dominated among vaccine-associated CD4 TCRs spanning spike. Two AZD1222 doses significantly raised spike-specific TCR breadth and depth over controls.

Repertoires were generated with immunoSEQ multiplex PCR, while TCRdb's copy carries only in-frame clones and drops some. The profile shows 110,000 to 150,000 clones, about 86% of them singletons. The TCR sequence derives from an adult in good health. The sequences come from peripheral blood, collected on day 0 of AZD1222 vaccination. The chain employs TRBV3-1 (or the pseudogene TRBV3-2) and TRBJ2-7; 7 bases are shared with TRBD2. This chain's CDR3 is CASTSRRLADSYEQYF. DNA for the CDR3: TGTGCCAGCACCAGCCGGCGGCTAGCGGACTCCTACGAGCAGTACTTC.